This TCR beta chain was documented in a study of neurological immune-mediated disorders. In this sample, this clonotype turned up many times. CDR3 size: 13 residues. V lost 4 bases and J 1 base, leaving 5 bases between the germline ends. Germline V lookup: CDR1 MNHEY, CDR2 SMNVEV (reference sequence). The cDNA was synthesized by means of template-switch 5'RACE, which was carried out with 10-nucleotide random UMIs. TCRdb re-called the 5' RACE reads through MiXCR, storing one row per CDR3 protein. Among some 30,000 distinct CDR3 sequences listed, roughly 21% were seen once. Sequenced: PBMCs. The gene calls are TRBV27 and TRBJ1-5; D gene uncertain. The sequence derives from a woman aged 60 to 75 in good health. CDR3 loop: CASSYDSNQPQHF. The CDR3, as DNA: TGTGCCAGCAGTTATGACAGCAATCAGCCCCAGCATTTT.